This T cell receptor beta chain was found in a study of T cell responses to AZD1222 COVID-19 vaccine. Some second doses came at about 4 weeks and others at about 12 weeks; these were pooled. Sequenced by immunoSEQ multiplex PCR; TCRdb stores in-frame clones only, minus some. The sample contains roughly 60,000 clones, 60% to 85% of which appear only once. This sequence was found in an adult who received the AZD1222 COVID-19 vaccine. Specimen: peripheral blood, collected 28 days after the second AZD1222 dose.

This CDR3 is CASSILAGGNEQFF. The CDR3 nucleotides are TGTGCCAGCAGTATCTTAGCGGGGGGGAATGAGCAGTTCTTC. The V gene is TRBV6-6, the J gene TRBJ2-1; 11 bases line up with TRBD2. The CDR3 runs 14 residues. The germline gives CDR1 MNHNY, CDR2 SVGAGI (reference sequence). The trim removed 5 bases at V and 7 bases at J, leaving 4 bases unmatched.